Listed here is a single TCR beta chain. The CDR3 has 16 residues. Germline V lookup: CDR1 MGHRA, CDR2 YSYEKL. Between the trimmed V and J ends, which lost 4 bases and 0 bases, there was a span of 16 bases. This sample is drawn from a study of OX40 agonist ivuxolimab in advanced cancers. Here immunoSEQ multiplex PCR was the method, and the copy in TCRdb shows in-frame clones only, minus some. This table holds roughly 54,000 clones, around 88% found once. V usage is TRBV4-1 and J usage is TRBJ2-7; D is possibly TRBD1 or TRBD2 (7 bases each). The receptor's source is an adult with an advanced solid tumor such as melanoma, head and neck, liver or kidney cancer. The input for sequencing was CD4+ or CD8+ T cells sorted from blood, taken in a trial of the OX40 agonist ivuxolimab. CDR3 sequence reads: CASSLQGGSSSYEQYF. CDR3 sequence (DNA): TGCGCCAGCAGCCTCCAGGGGGGGAGCAGCTCCTACGAGCAGTACTTC.